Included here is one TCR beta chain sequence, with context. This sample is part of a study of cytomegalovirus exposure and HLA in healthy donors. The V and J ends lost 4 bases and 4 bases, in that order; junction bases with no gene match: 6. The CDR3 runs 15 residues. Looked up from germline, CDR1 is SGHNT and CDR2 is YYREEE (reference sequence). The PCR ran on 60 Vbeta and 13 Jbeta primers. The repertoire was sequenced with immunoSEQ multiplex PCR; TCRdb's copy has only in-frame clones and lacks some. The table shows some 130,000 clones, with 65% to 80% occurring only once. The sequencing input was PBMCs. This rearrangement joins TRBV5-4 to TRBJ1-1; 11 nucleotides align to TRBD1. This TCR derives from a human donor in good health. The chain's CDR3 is CASSTGQGVGTEAFF. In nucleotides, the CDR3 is TGTGCCAGCAGCACGGGACAGGGGGTTGGCACTGAAGCTTTCTTT.